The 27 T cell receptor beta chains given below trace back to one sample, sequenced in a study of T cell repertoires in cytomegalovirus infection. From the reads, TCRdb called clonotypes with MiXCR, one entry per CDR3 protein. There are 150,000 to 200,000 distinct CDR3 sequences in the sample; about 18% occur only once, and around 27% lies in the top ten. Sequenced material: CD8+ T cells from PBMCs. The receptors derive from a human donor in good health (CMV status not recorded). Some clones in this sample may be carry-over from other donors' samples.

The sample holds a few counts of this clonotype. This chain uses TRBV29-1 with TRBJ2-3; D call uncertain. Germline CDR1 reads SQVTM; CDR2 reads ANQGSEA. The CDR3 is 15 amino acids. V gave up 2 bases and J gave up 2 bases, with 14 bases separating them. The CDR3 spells CSVEQTPENTDTQYF. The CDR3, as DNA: TGCAGCGTTGAACAGACCCCAGAAAACACAGATACGCAGTATTTT.

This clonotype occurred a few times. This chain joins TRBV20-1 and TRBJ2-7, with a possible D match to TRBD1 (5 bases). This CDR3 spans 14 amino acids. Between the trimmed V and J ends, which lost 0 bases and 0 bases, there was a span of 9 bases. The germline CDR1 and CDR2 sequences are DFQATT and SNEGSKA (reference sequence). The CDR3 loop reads CSARDIQDSYEQYF. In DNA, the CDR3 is TGCAGTGCTAGAGATATACAGGACTCCTACGAGCAGTACTTC.

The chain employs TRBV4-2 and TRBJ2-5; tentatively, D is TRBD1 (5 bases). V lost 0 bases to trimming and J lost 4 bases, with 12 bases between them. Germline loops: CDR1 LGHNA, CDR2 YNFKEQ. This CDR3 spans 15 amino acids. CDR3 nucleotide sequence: TGTGCCAGCAGCCAAGATCAGGGCGGTTCAGAGACCCAGTACTTC. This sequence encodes CASSQDQGGSETQYF.

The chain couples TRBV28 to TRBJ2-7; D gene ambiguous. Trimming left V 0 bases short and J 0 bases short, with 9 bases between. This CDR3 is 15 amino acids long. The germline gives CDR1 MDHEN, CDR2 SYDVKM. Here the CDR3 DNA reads TGTGCCAGCAGTTTATGGGCAAGGAGCTCCTACGAGCAGTACTTC. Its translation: CASSLWARSSYEQYF. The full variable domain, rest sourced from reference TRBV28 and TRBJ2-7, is DVKVTQSSRYLVKRTGEKVFLECVQDMDHENMFWYRQDPGLGLRLIYFSYDVKMKEKGDIPEGYSVSREKKERFSLILESASTNQTSMYLCASSLWARSSYEQYFGPGTRLTVT.

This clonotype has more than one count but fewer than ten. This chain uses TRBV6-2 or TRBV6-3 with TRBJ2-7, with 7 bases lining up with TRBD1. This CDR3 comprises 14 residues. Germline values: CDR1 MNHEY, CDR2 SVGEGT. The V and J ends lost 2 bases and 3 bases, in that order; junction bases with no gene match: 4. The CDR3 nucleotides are TGTGCCAGCAGTTACCAACAGGGGAGCTACGAGCAGTACTTC. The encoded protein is CASSYQQGSYEQYF.

CDR3 protein: CASSHLSDGQGPYYGYTF. Here the CDR3 DNA reads TGTGCCAGCAGCCATTTGTCTGATGGACAGGGACCCTACTATGGCTACACCTTC. The chain carries TRBV7-9 and TRBJ1-2; 8 bases match TRBD1. J was trimmed by 3 bases and V by 5 bases; bases with no gene match: 17. Germline loops: CDR1 SEHNR, CDR2 FQNEAQ (reference sequence). The CDR3 consists of 18 residues.

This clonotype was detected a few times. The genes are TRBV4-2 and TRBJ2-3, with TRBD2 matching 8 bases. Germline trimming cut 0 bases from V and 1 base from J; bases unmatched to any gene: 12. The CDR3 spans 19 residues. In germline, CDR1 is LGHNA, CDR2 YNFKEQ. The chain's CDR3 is CASSQDSWRRGAGTDTQYF. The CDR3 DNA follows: TGTGCCAGCAGCCAAGATTCCTGGCGGCGGGGGGCGGGCACAGATACGCAGTATTTT.

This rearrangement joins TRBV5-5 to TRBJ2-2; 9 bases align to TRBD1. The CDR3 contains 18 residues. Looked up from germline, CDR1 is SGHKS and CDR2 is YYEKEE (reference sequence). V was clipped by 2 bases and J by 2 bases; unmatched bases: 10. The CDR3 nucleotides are TGTGCCAGCAGCTTACACTTTCGGACAGGGGACAACACCGGGGAGCTGTTTTTT. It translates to CASSLHFRTGDNTGELFF.

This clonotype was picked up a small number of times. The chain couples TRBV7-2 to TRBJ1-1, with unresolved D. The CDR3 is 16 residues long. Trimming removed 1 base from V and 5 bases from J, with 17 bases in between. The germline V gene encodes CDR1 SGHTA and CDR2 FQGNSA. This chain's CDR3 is CASSLVPPPGGTEAFF. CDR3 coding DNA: TGTGCCAGCAGCTTAGTTCCCCCTCCGGGAGGGACTGAAGCTTTCTTT.

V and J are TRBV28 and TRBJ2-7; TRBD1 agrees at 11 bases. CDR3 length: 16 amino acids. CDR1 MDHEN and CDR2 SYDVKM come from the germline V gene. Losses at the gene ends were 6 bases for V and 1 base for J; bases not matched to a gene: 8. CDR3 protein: CASSPLGQGASYEQYF. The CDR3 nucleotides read TGTGCCAGCAGCCCGCTTGGACAGGGGGCATCCTACGAGCAGTACTTC.

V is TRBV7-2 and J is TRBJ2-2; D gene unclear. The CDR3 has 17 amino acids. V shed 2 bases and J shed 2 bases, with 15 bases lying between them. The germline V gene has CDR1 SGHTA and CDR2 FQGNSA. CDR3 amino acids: CASSLRRSLGNTGELFF. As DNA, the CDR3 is TGTGCCAGCAGCTTACGTCGTAGTCTAGGAAACACCGGGGAGCTGTTTTTT.

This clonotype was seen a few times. Written as DNA, the CDR3 is TGTGCCAGCAGCTCCCCGGACTCAAACAATGAGCAGTTCTTC. This gives the protein CASSSPDSNNEQFF. The chain employs TRBV5-4 and TRBJ2-1, with D possibly matching TRBD2 (5 bases). CDR3 length: 14 residues. V lost 3 bases and J 5 bases, leaving 12 bases between the germline ends. Germline loops: CDR1 SGHNT, CDR2 YYREEE (reference sequence). The variable domain in full, with the rest retrieved from reference TRBV5-4 and TRBJ2-1, is ETGVTQSPTHLIKTRGQQVTLRCSSQSGHNTVSWYQQALGQGPQFIFQYYREEENGRGNFPPRFSGLQFPNYSSELNVNALELDDSALYLCASSSPDSNNEQFFGPGTRLTVL.

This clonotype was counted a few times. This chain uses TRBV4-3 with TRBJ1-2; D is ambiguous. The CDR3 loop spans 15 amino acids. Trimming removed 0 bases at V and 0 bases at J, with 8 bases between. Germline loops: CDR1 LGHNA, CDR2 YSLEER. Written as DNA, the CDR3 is TGCGCCAGCAGCCAAGAGGGCAGCTCTAACTATGGCTACACCTTC. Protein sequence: CASSQEGSSNYGYTF.

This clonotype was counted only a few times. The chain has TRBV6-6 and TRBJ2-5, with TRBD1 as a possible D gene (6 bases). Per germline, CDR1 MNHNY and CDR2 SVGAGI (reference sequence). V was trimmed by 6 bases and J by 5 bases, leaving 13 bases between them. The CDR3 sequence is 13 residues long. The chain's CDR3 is CASRARGEETQYF. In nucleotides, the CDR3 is TGTGCCAGCAGGGCCAGGGGTGAGGAGACCCAGTACTTC.

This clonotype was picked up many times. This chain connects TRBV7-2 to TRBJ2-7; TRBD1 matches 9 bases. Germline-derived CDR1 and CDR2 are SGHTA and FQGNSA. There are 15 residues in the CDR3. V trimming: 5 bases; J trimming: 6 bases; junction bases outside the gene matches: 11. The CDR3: CASSTLDGQGTEQYF. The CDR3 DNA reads TGTGCCAGCAGCACCTTAGACGGACAGGGGACCGAGCAGTACTTC.

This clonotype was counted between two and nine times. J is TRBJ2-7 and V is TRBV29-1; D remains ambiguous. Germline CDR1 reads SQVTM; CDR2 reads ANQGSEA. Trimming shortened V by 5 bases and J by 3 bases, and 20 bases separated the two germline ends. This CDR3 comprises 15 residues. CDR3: CSVHTYKNKVYEQYF. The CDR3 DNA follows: TGCAGCGTTCATACATACAAAAACAAGGTCTACGAGCAGTACTTC.

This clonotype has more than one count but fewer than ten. The DNA of the CDR3 is TGTGCCAGCAGCTCGGAGTGGTACGAGCAGTACTTC. Protein sequence: CASSSEWYEQYF. V is TRBV7-9 and J is TRBJ2-7; D gene uncertain. The V end was cut by 4 bases, the J end by 4 bases, with 8 bases between. Germline V gene data show CDR1 as SEHNR and CDR2 as FQNEAQ (reference sequence). The CDR3 loop spans 12 amino acids.

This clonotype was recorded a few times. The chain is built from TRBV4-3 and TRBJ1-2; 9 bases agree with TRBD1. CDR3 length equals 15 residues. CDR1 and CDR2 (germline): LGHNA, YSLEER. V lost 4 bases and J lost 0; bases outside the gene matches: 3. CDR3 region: CASSPGQGPNYGYTF. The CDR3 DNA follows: TGCGCCAGCAGCCCGGGACAGGGACCTAACTATGGCTACACCTTC.

Here the CDR3 DNA reads TGCAGCGTTGAAGGTAGGACAGGGGGAAGGTACGAGCAGTACTTC. Its protein is CSVEGRTGGRYEQYF. The J gene is TRBJ2-7, the V gene TRBV29-1; 10 nucleotides line up with TRBD1. CDR1 is SQVTM and CDR2 is ANQGSEA in the germline V gene. The CDR3 is 15 residues long. V was clipped by 1 base and J by 4 bases; unmatched bases: 7.

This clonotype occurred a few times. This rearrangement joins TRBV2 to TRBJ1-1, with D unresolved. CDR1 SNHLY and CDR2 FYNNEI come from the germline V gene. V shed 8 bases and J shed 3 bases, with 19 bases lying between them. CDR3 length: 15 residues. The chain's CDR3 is CASRPPGWTDTEAFF. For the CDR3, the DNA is TGTGCCAGCCGTCCCCCCGGGTGGACGGACACTGAAGCTTTCTTT.

The CDR3: CASSLGQGKEQYF. Written as DNA, the CDR3 is TGTGCCAGCAGCTTAGGACAGGGCAAGGAGCAGTACTTC. The chain has TRBV7-2 and TRBJ2-7, with TRBD1 matching over 7 bases. The CDR3 totals 13 residues. Trimming removed 1 base from V and 7 bases from J; junction bases left unmatched: 4. CDR1 is SGHTA, CDR2 FQGNSA, per germline.

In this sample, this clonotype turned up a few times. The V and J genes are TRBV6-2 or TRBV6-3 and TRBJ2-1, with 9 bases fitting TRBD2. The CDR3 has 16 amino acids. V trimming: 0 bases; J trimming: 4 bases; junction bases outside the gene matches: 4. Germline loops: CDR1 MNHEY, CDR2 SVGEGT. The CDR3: CASSYSPLAGYNEQFF. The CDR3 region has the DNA TGTGCCAGCAGTTACTCGCCGCTAGCGGGATACAATGAGCAGTTCTTC.

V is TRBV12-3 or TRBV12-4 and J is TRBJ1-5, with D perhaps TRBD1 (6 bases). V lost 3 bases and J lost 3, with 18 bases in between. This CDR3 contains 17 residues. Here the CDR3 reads CASSFGGLSSYNQPQHF. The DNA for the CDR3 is TGTGCCAGCAGTTTCGGGGGGCTGTCGAGCTACAATCAGCCCCAGCATTTT.

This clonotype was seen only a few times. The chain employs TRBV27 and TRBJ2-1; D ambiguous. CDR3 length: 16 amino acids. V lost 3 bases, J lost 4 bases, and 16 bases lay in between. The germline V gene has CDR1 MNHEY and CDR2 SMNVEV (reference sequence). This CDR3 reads CASSFVSGSIYNEQFF. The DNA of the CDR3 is TGTGCCAGCAGTTTCGTCTCGGGTTCTATTTACAATGAGCAGTTCTTC.

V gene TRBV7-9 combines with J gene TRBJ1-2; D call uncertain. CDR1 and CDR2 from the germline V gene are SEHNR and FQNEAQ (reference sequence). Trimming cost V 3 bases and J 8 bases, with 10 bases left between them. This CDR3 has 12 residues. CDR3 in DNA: TGTGCCAGCAGCTTTTTTTCGACGGGCTACACCTTC. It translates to CASSFFSTGYTF.

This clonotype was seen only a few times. The CDR3 here is CASSLPSQGYEQYF. As DNA, the CDR3 is TGTGCCAGCAGTCTCCCATCACAGGGTTACGAGCAGTACTTC. V usage is TRBV6-2 or TRBV6-3 and J usage is TRBJ2-7; D perhaps matches TRBD1 (6 bases). Per germline, CDR1 MNHEY and CDR2 SVGEGT. The CDR3 runs 14 residues. V lost 5 bases to trimming and J lost 4 bases, with 15 bases between them.

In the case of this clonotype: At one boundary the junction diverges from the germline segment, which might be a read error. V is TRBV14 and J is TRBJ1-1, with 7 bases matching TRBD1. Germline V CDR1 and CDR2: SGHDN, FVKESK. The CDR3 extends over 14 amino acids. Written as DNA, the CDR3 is TGTGCCAGCAGCCAGACAGGGTTGGTAGCAGAGTGGGACTTT. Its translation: CASSQTGLVAEWDF.